Listed here are 16 T cell receptor beta chains from one sample, sequenced in a study of blood T cell repertoires in COVID-19. Sequencing was performed with immunoSEQ multiplex PCR; in TCRdb, only in-frame clones are kept and a portion is missing. This sample has roughly 670,000 clones; 80% to 90% occur once, and the top ten carry approximately 0.25%. The material sequenced was peripheral blood. Receptor source: a young woman with acute or convalescent COVID-19.

The chain joins TRBV2 to TRBJ1-3; D is possibly TRBD1 (6 bases). The ends were cut back, 10 bases at V and 0 bases at J, with 13 bases in the middle. The CDR3 has 14 amino acids. Germline V gene data show CDR1 as SNHLY and CDR2 as FYNNEI. CDR3 in amino acids: CAITGFSSGNTIYF. In nucleotides, the CDR3 is TGTGCCATCACAGGGTTTAGCTCTGGAAACACCATATATTTT. Based on the CDR3 plus reference TRBV2 and TRBJ1-3, the full variable domain is EPEVTQTPSHQVTQMGQEVILRCVPISNHLYFYWYRQILGQKVEFLVSFYNNEISEKSEIFDDQFSVERPDGSNFTLKIRSTKLEDSAMYFCAITGFSSGNTIYFGEGSWLTVV.

About this clone: Other DNA sequences in the sample encode the same CDR3. The V and J genes are TRBV21-1 and TRBJ1-5; whether TRBD1, the table's D call, matches the DNA was not checked. TRBV21-1 is classified as a pseudogene. This CDR3 comprises 17 residues. The CDR3 DNA is TGTGCCAGTTCCCCGGGACATACCTTATGGGGCAATCAGCCCCAGCATTTT. Amino acids: CASSPGHTLWGNQPQHF.

The chain has TRBV25-1 and TRBJ1-3; D is ambiguous. Germline lookup yields CDR1 MGHDK and CDR2 SYGVNS. CDR3 size: 13 residues. Trimming took off 5 bases at V and 10 bases at J, with 15 bases between the two ends. CDR3 DNA: TGTGCCAGCAGTAATACGGCTAGTGCGACCATATATTTT. Its translation is CASSNTASATIYF.

In this sample, this clone turned up a few times. The chain has TRBV10-1 and TRBJ2-4, with D perhaps matching TRBD2 (5 bases). CDR3 length: 19 amino acids. Germline assignment: CDR1 WNHNN and CDR2 SYGVQD (reference sequence). V was pared by 6 bases and J by 0 bases, with 24 bases between. CDR3 sequence: CASSPMVCPGILAKNIQYF. The CDR3 DNA reads as TGCGCCAGCAGCCCCATGGTCTGTCCGGGGATTCTAGCCAAAAACATTCAGTACTTC.

The chain joins TRBV30 to TRBJ1-2, with D possibly TRBD1 on 6 matching bases. Germline values: CDR1 GTSNPN, CDR2 SVGIG (reference sequence). The ends were cut back, 4 bases at V and 8 bases at J, with 17 bases in the middle. There are 13 residues in the CDR3. CDR3 region: CAWTLQGGGGYTF. DNA of the CDR3: TGTGCCTGGACCCTTCAAGGGGGTGGCGGCTACACCTTC.

This chain uses TRBV27 with TRBJ1-6; 7 bases fit TRBD1. V lost 9 bases to trimming and J lost 7 bases; unmatched junction nucleotides: 6. Germline-derived CDR1 and CDR2 are MNHEY and SMNVEV (reference sequence). The CDR3 runs 13 residues. The CDR3 region is CASHRGRNSPLHF. In DNA, the CDR3 is TGTGCCAGTCACAGGGGTAGGAATTCACCCCTCCACTTT.

This chain connects TRBV9 to TRBJ2-1; D possibly corresponds to TRBD2 (6 bases). CDR3 length: 18 residues. Between the trimmed V and J ends, which lost 4 bases and 9 bases, there was a span of 29 bases. CDR1 and CDR2 (germline): SGDLS, YYNGEE. The CDR3 spells CASSPHRFGTWGMPEQFF. The CDR3 nucleotides read TGTGCCAGCAGCCCCCACCGTTTCGGGACTTGGGGAATGCCTGAGCAGTTCTTC.

The chain couples TRBV19 to TRBJ1-1; TRBD1 matches 8 bases. The V gene end was trimmed by 7 bases and the J gene end by 4 bases; junction bases not matched to a gene: 8. The CDR3 sequence is 14 residues long. The germline CDR1 and CDR2 sequences are LNHDA and SQIVND (reference sequence). Written as DNA, the CDR3 is TGTGCCAGTACCCCCGGACAGGGCCCCACTGAAGCTTTCTTT. Protein product: CASTPGQGPTEAFF. Drawing the rest from reference TRBV19 and TRBJ1-1, the complete variable domain is DGGITQSPKYLFRKEGQNVTLSCEQNLNHDAMYWYRQDPGQGLRLIYYSQIVNDFQKGDIAEGYSVSREKKESFPLTVTSAQKNPTAFYLCASTPGQGPTEAFFGQGTRLTVV.

The CDR3 nucleotides read TGTGCCAGTACCTCGTGGGGAGGGAACTATGGCTACACCTTC. This sequence encodes CASTSWGGNYGYTF. This sequence joins TRBV19 and TRBJ1-2; D unclear. The germline V and J ends were trimmed by 7 bases and 2 bases, with 14 bases remaining between them. CDR1 and CDR2 (germline): LNHDA, SQIVND (reference sequence). This CDR3 region has 14 residues.

V usage is TRBV7-2 and J usage is TRBJ2-3; 9 bases match TRBD2. There are 16 residues in the CDR3. J was trimmed by 3 bases and V by 1 base; bases with no gene match: 5. Per the germline V gene, CDR1 is SGHTA and CDR2 is FQGNSA. CDR3 sequence (DNA): TGTGCCAGCAGCTTAGACCTAGCGGGGAGGACAGATACGCAGTATTTT. This gives the protein CASSLDLAGRTDTQYF.

CDR3 nucleotide sequence: TGCGCCAGCAGCCAGGTGGACGGGACTCTAATGAATGAAAAACTGTTTTTT. Translating it yields CASSQVDGTLMNEKLFF. The rearrangement joins TRBV4-1 to TRBJ1-4; D is possibly TRBD1 (5 bases). Trimming removed 3 bases at V and 5 bases at J, with 19 bases between. The CDR3 contains 17 residues. Germline V CDR1 and CDR2: MGHRA, YSYEKL.

The rearrangement uses TRBV30 and TRBJ1-2, with D possibly being TRBD1 (5 bases). CDR3 length: 16 residues. Germline-derived CDR1 and CDR2 are GTSNPN and SVGIG (reference sequence). The V end was cut by 2 bases, the J end by 6 bases, with 22 bases between. CDR3 amino acids: CAWSPSQVPSFNGYTF. The DNA of the CDR3 is TGTGCCTGGAGTCCCTCACAGGTTCCCAGTTTCAATGGCTACACCTTC. Full variable domain (missing parts from reference TRBV30 and TRBJ1-2): SQTIHQWPATLVQPVGSPLSLECTVEGTSNPNLYWYRQAAGRGLQLLFYSVGIGQISSEVPQNLSASRPQDRQFILSSKKLLLSDSGFYLCAWSPSQVPSFNGYTFGSGTRLTVV.

Note on this clone: This same CDR3 is encoded by further DNA sequences in the sample. V and J are TRBV19 and TRBJ1-1; D unresolved. The CDR3 consists of 12 residues. CDR1 LNHDA and CDR2 SQIVND come from the germline V gene (reference sequence). The V and J ends lost 2 bases and 2 bases respectively, with 3 bases between them. CDR3 coding DNA: TGTGCCAGTAGTATATCAAACACTGAAGCTTTCTTT. Its protein is CASSISNTEAFF.

The chain has TRBV7-3 and TRBJ2-3; D is unclear. This CDR3 contains 12 residues. The germline V gene encodes CDR1 SGHTA and CDR2 FQGTGA. The ends were cut back, 6 bases at V and 1 base at J, with 5 bases in the middle. The CDR3 DNA sequence: TGTGCCAGCAGTCCCGGCACAGATACGCAGTATTTT. Its translation is CASSPGTDTQYF.

This chain connects TRBV29-1 to TRBJ1-2; the match to TRBD1 covers 8 bases. The junction had 4 bases not matched to a gene; V was cut back by 1 base and J by 3 bases. Germline-derived CDR1 and CDR2 are SQVTM and ANQGSEA. The CDR3 loop spans 14 amino acids. CDR3 region: CSVEGQGAHYGYTF. CDR3 nucleotide sequence: TGCAGCGTTGAAGGCCAGGGGGCTCACTATGGCTACACCTTC.

This rearrangement joins TRBV4-3 to TRBJ1-1; D is possibly TRBD1 (6 bases). This CDR3 has 15 amino acids. The germline CDR1 and CDR2 sequences are LGHNA and YSLEER. V dropped 4 bases and J dropped 1 base, with 13 bases sitting between them. Here the CDR3 reads CASSPGTTQNTEAFF. CDR3 nucleotides: TGCGCCAGCAGCCCAGGGACAACCCAGAACACTGAAGCTTTCTTT.